These T cell receptor beta chains were read from a single sample in a study of blood T cells in healthy people across ages. Using its own MiXCR run on the 5' RACE reads, TCRdb lists one record per CDR3 protein. The sample shows roughly 2 million distinct CDR3 sequences, 40% to 55% of them seen only once. The sequenced material came from blood. These receptors all stem from a woman in her 40s in good health. Both conserved end residues are part of each CDR3. D genes are given only for firm matches. Only part of the rows carry a size: once, few, many, or a class if the clone is expanded.

J gene: TRBJ2-7
CDR3 length: 16
D gene: .
clone size: few
V gene: TRBV15
CDR3 protein: CATSRAETESSYEQYF
CDR3 DNA: TGTGCCACCAGCAGAGCCGAGACGGAGAGCTCCTACGAGCAGTACTTC

J gene: TRBJ2-1
CDR3 length: 14
D gene: .
clone size: .
V gene: TRBV5-6
CDR3 protein: CTSRWGDSYNEQFF
CDR3 DNA: TGTACCAGCAGGTGGGGGGACTCCTACAATGAGCAGTTCTTC

J gene: TRBJ2-5
CDR3 length: 13
D gene: .
clone size: .
V gene: TRBV18
CDR3 protein: CASSGGNRETQYF
CDR3 DNA: TGTGCCAGCTCAGGGGGCAATCGGGAGACCCAGTACTTC

J gene: TRBJ2-3
CDR3 length: 19
D gene: .
clone size: .
V gene: TRBV11-2
CDR3 protein: CASSPRGAKIGSRTDTQYF
CDR3 DNA: TGTGCCAGCAGCCCCCGGGGGGCTAAGATTGGCTCTCGCACAGATACGCAGTATTTT

J gene: TRBJ2-6
CDR3 length: 16
D gene: .
clone size: few
V gene: TRBV6-2/TRBV6-3
CDR3 protein: CASSGSWSSGANVLTF
CDR3 DNA: TGTGCCAGCAGTGGGTCTTGGAGCTCTGGGGCCAACGTCCTGACTTTC

J gene: TRBJ2-1
CDR3 length: 14
D gene: TRBD2
clone size: .
V gene: TRBV12-3/TRBV12-4
CDR3 protein: CASSLGLAVHEQFF
CDR3 DNA: TGTGCCAGCAGTTTAGGACTAGCGGTCCATGAGCAGTTCTTC

J gene: TRBJ2-6
CDR3 length: 16
D gene: .
clone size: .
V gene: TRBV28
CDR3 protein: CASREGGISGANVLTF
CDR3 DNA: TGTGCCAGCAGAGAAGGGGGTATCTCTGGGGCCAACGTCCTGACTTTC

J gene: TRBJ2-5
CDR3 length: 16
D gene: .
clone size: .
V gene: TRBV27
CDR3 protein: CASRTRDSVLGKTQYF
CDR3 DNA: TGTGCCAGCAGAACCCGGGACTCCGTTTTGGGAAAGACCCAGTACTTC

J gene: TRBJ1-2
CDR3 length: 13
D gene: .
clone size: .
V gene: TRBV6-5
CDR3 protein: CASSSGSSHGYTF
CDR3 DNA: TGTGCCAGCAGTTCAGGATCAAGCCATGGCTACACCTTC

J gene: TRBJ2-3
CDR3 length: 12
D gene: .
clone size: few
V gene: TRBV6-1
CDR3 protein: CATLPGTDTQYF
CDR3 DNA: TGTGCCACCCTCCCTGGGACAGATACGCAGTATTTT

J gene: TRBJ2-1
CDR3 length: 15
D gene: .
clone size: .
V gene: TRBV4-3
CDR3 protein: CASSQVTGSYNEQFF
CDR3 DNA: TGCGCCAGTAGCCAAGTTACTGGTTCCTACAATGAGCAGTTCTTC

J gene: TRBJ1-1
CDR3 length: 15
D gene: .
clone size: .
V gene: TRBV3-1
CDR3 protein: CASSQGSGWNTEAFF
CDR3 DNA: TGTGCCAGCAGCCAAGGGTCAGGGTGGAACACTGAAGCTTTCTTT

J gene: TRBJ1-5
CDR3 length: 15
D gene: .
clone size: .
V gene: TRBV6-5
CDR3 protein: CASSPYLGPNQPQHF
CDR3 DNA: TGTGCCAGCAGCCCCTACCTCGGGCCAAATCAGCCCCAGCATTTT

J gene: TRBJ2-5
CDR3 length: 16
D gene: TRBD2
clone size: .
V gene: TRBV6-5
CDR3 protein: CASSSPSAGGRETQYF
CDR3 DNA: TGTGCCAGCAGCTCACCGTCAGCGGGGGGGCGGGAGACCCAGTACTTC

J gene: TRBJ2-5
CDR3 length: 16
D gene: TRBD2
clone size: .
V gene: TRBV12-3/TRBV12-4
CDR3 protein: CASSSPSGGYDETQYF
CDR3 DNA: TGTGCCAGCAGTTCCCCTAGCGGGGGGTATGATGAGACCCAGTACTTC

J gene: TRBJ2-7
CDR3 length: 15
D gene: TRBD1
clone size: .
V gene: TRBV28
CDR3 protein: CASRRSRTGSYEQYF
CDR3 DNA: TGTGCCAGCAGACGGTCGAGGACAGGTTCCTACGAGCAGTACTTC

J gene: TRBJ2-5
CDR3 length: 15
D gene: TRBD1
clone size: .
V gene: TRBV18
CDR3 protein: CASSPGTGVIGTQYF
CDR3 DNA: TGTGCCAGCTCACCCGGGACAGGCGTTATCGGGACCCAGTACTTC

J gene: TRBJ1-4
CDR3 length: 19
D gene: TRBD1
clone size: .
V gene: TRBV9
CDR3 protein: CASSVGVAGGTTTNEKLFF
CDR3 DNA: TGTGCCAGCAGCGTAGGGGTGGCAGGGGGCACGACAACTAATGAAAAACTGTTTTTT

J gene: TRBJ1-2
CDR3 length: 14
D gene: TRBD1
clone size: .
V gene: TRBV4-3
CDR3 protein: CASSQAGQDDGYTF
CDR3 DNA: TGCGCCAGCAGCCAAGCAGGACAGGACGATGGCTACACCTTC

J gene: TRBJ2-1
CDR3 length: 17
D gene: TRBD2
clone size: .
V gene: TRBV12-3/TRBV12-4
CDR3 protein: CASSRSGADSSYNEQFF
CDR3 DNA: TGTGCCAGCAGTCGTAGCGGGGCCGATAGCTCCTACAATGAGCAGTTCTTC

J gene: TRBJ2-7
CDR3 length: 14
D gene: .
clone size: once
V gene: TRBV27
CDR3 protein: CASSFRVSAYEQYF
CDR3 DNA: TGTGCCAGCAGTTTTAGGGTATCGGCCTACGAGCAGTACTTC

J gene: TRBJ2-1
CDR3 length: 15
D gene: TRBD2
clone size: .
V gene: TRBV5-1
CDR3 protein: CASSPLAGINNEQFF
CDR3 DNA: TGCGCCAGCAGCCCACTAGCGGGGATCAACAATGAGCAGTTCTTC

J gene: TRBJ2-7
CDR3 length: 18
D gene: TRBD2
clone size: few
V gene: TRBV4-2
CDR3 protein: CASSQDRLAGVPSYEQYF
CDR3 DNA: TGTGCCAGCAGCCAAGATCGACTAGCGGGGGTCCCGAGCTACGAGCAGTACTTC

J gene: TRBJ2-1
CDR3 length: 14
D gene: TRBD1
clone size: .
V gene: TRBV11-3
CDR3 protein: CASKQGRSYNEQFF
CDR3 DNA: TGTGCCAGCAAACAGGGGCGGTCCTACAATGAGCAGTTCTTC

J gene: TRBJ2-7
CDR3 length: 23
D gene: .
clone size: few
V gene: TRBV18
CDR3 protein: CASSSGLYPTSSVRAYLSYEQYF
CDR3 DNA: TGTGCCAGCTCATCGGGGCTCTATCCTACGAGCAGTGTTAGAGCCTATTTATCCTACGAGCAGTACTTC

J gene: TRBJ1-2
CDR3 length: 12
D gene: TRBD1
clone size: .
V gene: TRBV29-1
CDR3 protein: CSDTGTAYGYTF
CDR3 DNA: TGCAGCGATACCGGGACAGCCTATGGCTACACCTTC

J gene: TRBJ1-2
CDR3 length: 15
D gene: .
clone size: .
V gene: TRBV6-5
CDR3 protein: CASRGGSELNYGYTF
CDR3 DNA: TGTGCCAGCAGGGGGGGGAGTGAACTCAATTATGGCTACACCTTC

J gene: TRBJ2-7
CDR3 length: 13
D gene: .
clone size: .
V gene: TRBV15
CDR3 protein: CATGWGSSYEQYF
CDR3 DNA: TGTGCCACCGGCTGGGGGAGCTCCTACGAGCAGTACTTC

J gene: TRBJ1-4
CDR3 length: 17
D gene: .
clone size: once
V gene: TRBV9
CDR3 protein: CASSAHRTDATNEKLFF
CDR3 DNA: TGTGCCAGCAGCGCCCACAGGACAGACGCAACTAATGAAAAACTGTTTTTT

J gene: TRBJ2-3
CDR3 length: 15
D gene: .
clone size: many
V gene: TRBV29-1
CDR3 protein: CSVEDLGIRTDTQYF
CDR3 DNA: TGCAGCGTTGAAGATCTGGGGATCCGGACAGATACGCAGTATTTT

J gene: TRBJ2-5
CDR3 length: 14
D gene: .
clone size: .
V gene: TRBV4-1
CDR3 protein: CASSQDGVFETQYF
CDR3 DNA: TGCGCCAGCAGCCAAGATGGGGTGTTCGAGACCCAGTACTTC

J gene: TRBJ2-7
CDR3 length: 13
D gene: .
clone size: few
V gene: TRBV6-2/TRBV6-3
CDR3 protein: CASVSSGTYEQYF
CDR3 DNA: TGTGCCAGCGTGAGTAGTGGGACATACGAGCAGTACTTC

J gene: TRBJ2-5
CDR3 length: 15
D gene: TRBD1
clone size: .
V gene: TRBV7-2
CDR3 protein: CASSLSDRGWETQYF
CDR3 DNA: TGTGCCAGCAGCTTAAGTGACAGGGGATGGGAGACCCAGTACTTC

J gene: TRBJ2-5
CDR3 length: 15
D gene: .
clone size: .
V gene: TRBV11-2
CDR3 protein: CASSLLGVFGETQYF
CDR3 DNA: TGTGCCAGCAGCTTACTGGGGGTGTTCGGGGAGACCCAGTACTTC

J gene: TRBJ2-1
CDR3 length: 16
D gene: TRBD2
clone size: once
V gene: TRBV15
CDR3 protein: CATSRPGLAGSEEQFF
CDR3 DNA: TGTGCCACCAGCCGACCAGGACTAGCGGGGAGTGAGGAGCAGTTCTTC

J gene: TRBJ2-1
CDR3 length: 13
D gene: TRBD2
clone size: many
V gene: TRBV20-1
CDR3 protein: CSAGLAGGNEQFF
CDR3 DNA: TGCAGCGCCGGACTAGCGGGGGGAAATGAGCAGTTCTTC

J gene: TRBJ2-5
CDR3 length: 18
D gene: TRBD2
clone size: .
V gene: TRBV19
CDR3 protein: CASSKRGLAGGLQETQYF
CDR3 DNA: TGTGCCAGTAGTAAAAGGGGACTAGCGGGGGGACTTCAAGAGACCCAGTACTTC

J gene: TRBJ1-5
CDR3 length: 14
D gene: .
clone size: .
V gene: TRBV27
CDR3 protein: CASSLSHRNQPQHF
CDR3 DNA: TGTGCCAGCAGTTTATCCCACAGGAATCAGCCCCAGCATTTT

J gene: TRBJ2-3
CDR3 length: 17
D gene: TRBD2
clone size: .
V gene: TRBV6-6
CDR3 protein: CASSYPPIAGAQDTQYF
CDR3 DNA: TGTGCCAGCAGTTACCCGCCCATAGCGGGGGCCCAGGATACGCAGTATTTT

J gene: TRBJ1-2
CDR3 length: 16
D gene: .
clone size: .
V gene: TRBV20-1
CDR3 protein: CSASGARQGKNYGYTF
CDR3 DNA: TGCAGTGCTAGCGGGGCTAGGCAGGGGAAGAACTATGGCTACACCTTC

J gene: TRBJ2-3
CDR3 length: 13
D gene: .
clone size: few
V gene: TRBV27
CDR3 protein: CASTGDETDTQYF
CDR3 DNA: TGTGCCAGCACGGGGGATGAAACAGATACGCAGTATTTT

J gene: TRBJ2-3
CDR3 length: 15
D gene: .
clone size: few
V gene: TRBV5-1
CDR3 protein: CASSLAATSTDTQYF
CDR3 DNA: TGTGCCAGCAGCTTAGCAGCTACTAGCACAGATACGCAGTATTTT

J gene: TRBJ1-6
CDR3 length: 14
D gene: TRBD1
clone size: .
V gene: TRBV6-6
CDR3 protein: CASSYRGLSVALHF
CDR3 DNA: TGTGCCAGCAGTTACAGGGGGCTAAGCGTGGCCCTCCACTTT

J gene: TRBJ2-3
CDR3 length: 17
D gene: .
clone size: few
V gene: TRBV2
CDR3 protein: CASSEDERSGWLDTQYF
CDR3 DNA: TGTGCCAGCAGTGAAGATGAGAGGTCGGGCTGGCTAGATACGCAGTATTTT

J gene: TRBJ2-1
CDR3 length: 16
D gene: .
clone size: .
V gene: TRBV19
CDR3 protein: CASGTFGQNTHNEQFF
CDR3 DNA: TGTGCCAGTGGGACGTTCGGACAGAATACTCACAATGAGCAGTTCTTC

J gene: TRBJ2-4
CDR3 length: 20
D gene: .
clone size: .
V gene: TRBV15
CDR3 protein: CATSYPNPGQGTLAKNIQYF
CDR3 DNA: TGTGCCACCAGCTACCCGAATCCAGGCCAAGGGACCCTAGCCAAAAACATTCAGTACTTC

J gene: TRBJ2-5
CDR3 length: 13
D gene: .
clone size: .
V gene: TRBV27
CDR3 protein: CASTYQPGETQYF
CDR3 DNA: TGTGCCAGCACCTATCAACCGGGAGAGACCCAGTACTTC

J gene: TRBJ1-5
CDR3 length: 14
D gene: .
clone size: few
V gene: TRBV12-3/TRBV12-4
CDR3 protein: CASSPGGDNQPQHF
CDR3 DNA: TGTGCCAGCAGTCCCGGTGGCGACAATCAGCCCCAGCATTTT

J gene: TRBJ2-1
CDR3 length: 14
D gene: .
clone size: .
V gene: TRBV12-3/TRBV12-4
CDR3 protein: CASSPRALWNEQFF
CDR3 DNA: TGTGCCAGCAGTCCCCGGGCCTTATGGAATGAGCAGTTCTTC

J gene: TRBJ2-5
CDR3 length: 14
D gene: .
clone size: .
V gene: TRBV12-3/TRBV12-4
CDR3 protein: CASSSQGLQETQYF
CDR3 DNA: TGTGCCAGCAGTTCACAGGGTCTCCAAGAGACCCAGTACTTC

J gene: TRBJ2-1
CDR3 length: 15
D gene: TRBD2
clone size: .
V gene: TRBV5-1
CDR3 protein: CASSNERAGANEQFF
CDR3 DNA: TGCGCCAGCAGCAACGAACGAGCGGGGGCGAATGAGCAGTTCTTC

J gene: TRBJ2-7
CDR3 length: 14
D gene: TRBD1
clone size: .
V gene: TRBV6-5
CDR3 protein: CASSYGGQGDEQYF
CDR3 DNA: TGTGCCAGCAGTTACGGGGGACAGGGGGACGAGCAGTACTTC

J gene: TRBJ2-7
CDR3 length: 15
D gene: TRBD1
clone size: .
V gene: TRBV5-1
CDR3 protein: CASREGQGLPYEQYF
CDR3 DNA: TGCGCCAGCAGGGAAGGACAGGGACTTCCCTACGAGCAGTACTTC

J gene: TRBJ2-2
CDR3 length: 14
D gene: .
clone size: once
V gene: TRBV6-5
CDR3 protein: CATNRAANTGELFF
CDR3 DNA: TGTGCCACTAACCGAGCTGCGAACACCGGGGAGCTGTTTTTT

J gene: TRBJ2-7
CDR3 length: 17
D gene: .
clone size: .
V gene: TRBV4-1
CDR3 protein: CASSLDPGRNSYNEQYF
CDR3 DNA: TGCGCCAGCAGCCTGGATCCAGGGAGAAACTCCTACAATGAGCAGTACTTC

J gene: TRBJ2-7
CDR3 length: 13
D gene: .
clone size: few
V gene: TRBV29-1
CDR3 protein: CSVVSRGPYEQYF
CDR3 DNA: TGCAGCGTTGTATCGCGGGGTCCCTACGAGCAGTACTTC

J gene: TRBJ1-3
CDR3 length: 14
D gene: .
clone size: .
V gene: TRBV12-3/TRBV12-4
CDR3 protein: CASSFAVSGNTIYF
CDR3 DNA: TGTGCCAGCAGTTTTGCTGTCTCTGGAAACACCATATATTTT